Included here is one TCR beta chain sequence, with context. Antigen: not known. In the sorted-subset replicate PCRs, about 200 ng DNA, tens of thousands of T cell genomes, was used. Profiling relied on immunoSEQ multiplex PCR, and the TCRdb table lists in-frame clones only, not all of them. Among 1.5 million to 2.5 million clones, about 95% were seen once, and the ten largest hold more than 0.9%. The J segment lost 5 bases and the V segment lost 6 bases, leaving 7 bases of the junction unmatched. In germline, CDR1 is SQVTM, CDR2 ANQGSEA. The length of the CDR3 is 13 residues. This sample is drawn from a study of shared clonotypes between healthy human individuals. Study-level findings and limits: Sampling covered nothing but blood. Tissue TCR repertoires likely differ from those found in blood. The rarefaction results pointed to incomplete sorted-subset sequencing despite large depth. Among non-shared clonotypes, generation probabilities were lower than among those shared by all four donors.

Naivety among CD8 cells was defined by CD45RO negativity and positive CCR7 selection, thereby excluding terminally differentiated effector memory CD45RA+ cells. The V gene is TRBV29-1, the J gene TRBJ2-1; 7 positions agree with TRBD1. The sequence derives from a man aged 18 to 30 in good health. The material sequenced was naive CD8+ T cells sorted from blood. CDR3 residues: CSVETGLDNEQFF. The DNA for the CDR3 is TGCAGCGTAGAGACAGGGCTCGACAATGAGCAGTTCTTC.